This TCR beta chain was sequenced for a study of shared clonotypes between healthy human individuals. The overall study: There were three CD4 naive, three CD4 memory, two CD8 naive and one CD8 memory plates per donor.

CDR3 length: 16 amino acids. The germline gives CDR1 SGHRS, CDR2 YFSETQ. With 4 bases clipped from V and 6 bases from J, the junction kept 9 bases outside the gene matches. The assay ran at deep level. How the authors handled the data: Filtering differed for immunoSEQ, which gave only junction sequences without quality scores. The assay was immunoSEQ multiplex PCR, and TCRdb's table has in-frame clones only and misses some. V, J and clone size were drawn from that table, and D and trimming were deduced from the DNA. This sample has 950,000 to 1,100,000 clones, with about 75% found just once. This receptor was taken from a man younger than 35 in good health. Sequences were obtained from memory CD4+ T cells sorted from blood. The subset is: CD45RA-negative fraction. This chain joins TRBV5-1 and TRBJ2-1, with 11 bases lining up with TRBD2. DNA of the CDR3: TGCGCCAGCAGCCCCTCGACTAGCGGGGCCTCCAATGAGCAGTTCTTC. Its translation: CASSPSTSGASNEQFF.